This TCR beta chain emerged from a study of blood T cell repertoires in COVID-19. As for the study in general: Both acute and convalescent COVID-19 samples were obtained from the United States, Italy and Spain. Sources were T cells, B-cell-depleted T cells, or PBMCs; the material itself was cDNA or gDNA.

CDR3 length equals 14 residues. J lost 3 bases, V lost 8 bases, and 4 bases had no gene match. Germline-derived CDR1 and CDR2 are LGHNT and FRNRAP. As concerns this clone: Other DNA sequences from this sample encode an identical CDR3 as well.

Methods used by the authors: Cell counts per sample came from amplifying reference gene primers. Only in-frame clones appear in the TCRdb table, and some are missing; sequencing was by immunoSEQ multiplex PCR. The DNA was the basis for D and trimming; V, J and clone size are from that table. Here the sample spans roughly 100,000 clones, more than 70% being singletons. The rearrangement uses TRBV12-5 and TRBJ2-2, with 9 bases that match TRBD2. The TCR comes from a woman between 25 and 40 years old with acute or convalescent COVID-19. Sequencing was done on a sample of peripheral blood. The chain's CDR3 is CASRRGGDTGELFF. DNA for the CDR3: TGTGCTAGTAGGCGGGGGGGTGACACCGGGGAGCTGTTTTTT.